This T cell receptor beta chain was captured in a study of preoperative IRX-2 immunotherapy in early breast cancer. This table comes from immunoSEQ multiplex PCR, and its TCRdb copy is limited to in-frame clones, with some not included. The profile shows about 98,000 clones, 86% of them singletons. The treatment was: preoperative locoregional IRX-2 cytokine immunotherapy. Patients received preoperative, locoregional IRX-2 cytokine immunotherapy in a phase Ib study. V dropped 2 bases and J dropped 2 bases, with 8 bases sitting between them. Germline CDR1 and CDR2: SGHRS and YFSETQ. The CDR3 is 14 amino acids. The sample holds many counts of this clone. The same CDR3 can be traced to other DNA sequences in this sample.

The V gene is TRBV5-1, the J gene TRBJ2-1, with D possibly being TRBD2 (5 bases). The sequence came from a human donor with breast cancer. The material sequenced was tumor tissue, taken after IRX-2 immunotherapy. In DNA form, the CDR3 reads TGCGCCAGCAGCTTAGCGGTTACCTACAATGAGCAGTTCTTC. Translated: CASSLAVTYNEQFF.